This T cell receptor beta chain was recovered during a study of T cells expressing NK-cell markers. Study context: Seven donors tested HCMV-seropositive and one tested seronegative among the eight sequenced. Study-wide findings and caveats: The study found these clonotypes also leading the CD3+CD56-NKG2C+ fraction in a few donors.

As regards this clonotype: Its antigen is not known.

The CDR3 covers 14 residues. Germline-derived CDR1 and CDR2 are DFQATT and SNEGSKA (reference sequence). The cDNA for TCR beta came from 5'RACE template switching with UMIs. No DNA is given; TCRdb re-called the 5' RACE reads and lists each CDR3 protein once. The repertoire table contains 300,000 or so distinct CDR3 sequences. The clonotype originates from a woman between 18 and 70 years old in good health. The sample was blood T cells: a sorted CD56 or NKG2C T cell subset, CD4+ or CD8+ T cells, or bulk PBMC T cells (not recorded which). The gene calls are TRBV20-1 and TRBJ1-5; checking the TCRdb D call of TRBD1 is not possible without DNA. The CDR3 is CSARGGAAYQPQHF.